What follows are 26 T cell receptor beta chains derived from one specimen sequenced in a study of T cell repertoires in cytomegalovirus infection. No antigens are known for them. TCRdb fed the reads into MiXCR, producing one record per CDR3 protein. This table holds approximately 150,000 distinct CDR3 sequences, 20% to 25% found once. The source material was CD8+ T cells from cultured PBMCs, sampled from culture after CMV antigen stimulation. The source of these receptors is a human donor in good health (CMV status not recorded). Some clones in this sample may be carry-over from other donors' samples.

Only a few counts were recorded for this clonotype. The rearrangement links TRBV12-3 or TRBV12-4 to TRBJ2-1; maybe TRBD2 (5 bases). CDR3 length: 15 residues. Trimming took off 3 bases at V and 3 bases at J, with 12 bases between the two ends. CDR3 DNA: TGTGCCAGCAGTTTTGAGGGATTCCTCTACAATGAGCAGTTCTTC. It yields the protein CASSFEGFLYNEQFF.

V usage is TRBV28 and J usage is TRBJ2-1; 7 bases line up with TRBD1. Germline V gene sequence: CDR1 MDHEN, CDR2 SYDVKM. V trimming: 4 bases; J trimming: 4 bases; junction bases outside the gene matches: 19. The CDR3 consists of 19 residues. In nucleotides, the CDR3 is TGTGCCAGCAGTTCCCCAATCCTTACAAGACAGGGATCATACAATGAGCAGTTCTTC. As protein: CASSSPILTRQGSYNEQFF.

This chain links TRBV7-6 with TRBJ2-1, with 13 positions matching TRBD2. The V and J ends lost 5 bases and 0 bases, in that order; junction bases with no gene match: 4. Germline lookup yields CDR1 SGHVS and CDR2 FNYEAQ. This CDR3 spans 17 amino acids. CDR3 nucleotides: TGTGCCAGCAGCGAGACTAGCGGGGGGATCTCCTACAATGAGCAGTTCTTC. It is translated as CASSETSGGISYNEQFF.

There are a few counts of this clonotype. The chain recombines TRBV27 with TRBJ2-5; 7 nucleotides agree with TRBD2. The junction had 1 base not matched to a gene; V was cut back by 3 bases and J by 0 bases. This CDR3 is 14 amino acids long. Germline CDR1 and CDR2: MNHEY and SMNVEV (reference sequence). The CDR3 region has the DNA TGTGCCAGCAGTTTGGGGAGGGACCAAGAGACCCAGTACTTC. Protein sequence: CASSLGRDQETQYF.

The rearrangement joins TRBV7-2 to TRBJ2-3; D call uncertain. Trimming removed 1 base from V and 6 bases from J, with 11 bases in between. Germline CDR1 and CDR2: SGHTA and FQGNSA. The CDR3 is 14 residues long. As DNA, the CDR3 is TGTGCCAGCAGCTTAGTAGGCGGTATGGATACGCAGTATTTT. As protein: CASSLVGGMDTQYF. Using reference TRBV7-2 and TRBJ2-3 for the parts outside the CDR3, the full variable domain is GAGVSQSPSNKVTEKGKDVELRCDPISGHTALYWYRQSLGQGLEFLIYFQGNSAPDKSGLPSDRFSAERTGGSVSTLTIQRTQQEDSAVYLCASSLVGGMDTQYFGPGTRLTVL.

V usage is TRBV27 and J usage is TRBJ2-3, with a possible D match to TRBD2 (5 bases). The germline CDR1 and CDR2 sequences are MNHEY and SMNVEV (reference sequence). This CDR3 contains 16 residues. V dropped 3 bases and J dropped 2 bases, with 15 bases sitting between them. CDR3 protein: CASSFLTASPTDTQYF. As DNA, the CDR3 is TGTGCCAGCAGTTTCCTTACGGCTAGCCCCACAGATACGCAGTATTTT.

The rearrangement uses TRBV5-6 and TRBJ1-2; TRBD1 matches at 11 bases. The germline gives CDR1 SGHDT, CDR2 YYEEEE. This CDR3 has 13 amino acids. After removal of 5 bases from V and 8 bases from J, the junction contained 5 bases not matched to a gene. As DNA, the CDR3 is TGTGCCAGCAGAGGGACAGGGGGTTGGGGCTACACCTTC. Residues: CASRGTGGWGYTF.

This clonotype was seen only a few times. The V gene is TRBV4-3, the J gene TRBJ2-4; TRBD2 might be the D (5 bases). With 0 bases removed from V and 6 bases from J, the gap between germline ends came to 15 bases. CDR1 LGHNA and CDR2 YSLEER come from the germline V gene. The CDR3 is 16 residues long. This chain's CDR3 is CASSQEGRGEVNIQYF. For the CDR3, the DNA is TGCGCCAGCAGCCAAGAAGGACGGGGTGAGGTAAACATTCAGTACTTC.

The rearrangement uses TRBV14 and TRBJ2-1; D call uncertain. CDR1 is SGHDN and CDR2 is FVKESK in the germline V gene. Trimming removed 1 base from V and 9 bases from J, with 4 bases in between. CDR3 length equals 11 residues. The CDR3 region has the DNA TGTGCCAGCAGCCAAGGGGGTGAGCAGTTCTTC. Translated, it gives CASSQGGEQFF.

This clonotype has more than one count but fewer than ten. The chain recombines TRBV4-3 with TRBJ2-7, with TRBD2 identical over 7 bases. This CDR3 comprises 17 residues. Per germline, CDR1 LGHNA and CDR2 YSLEER. V shed 4 bases, J shed 0 bases, and the junction held 12 bases outside the gene matches. The chain's CDR3 is CASSPRGASGSSYEQYF. CDR3 bases: TGCGCCAGCAGCCCAAGAGGGGCTAGCGGTAGCTCCTACGAGCAGTACTTC.

This clonotype was detected a few times. The chain couples TRBV7-2 to TRBJ2-3; D gene unclear. The V gene's germline CDR1 is SGHTA and CDR2 FQGNSA. Deletions cut 4 bases from V and 2 bases from J, with 4 bases between. This CDR3 is 12 amino acids long. CDR3 sequence reads: CASSSHTDTQYF. The CDR3 DNA is TGTGCCAGCAGCTCCCACACAGATACGCAGTATTTT.

This clonotype was picked up a small number of times. V is TRBV6-1 and J is TRBJ1-3; unclear D gene. Trimming removed 5 bases from V and 0 bases from J, with 11 bases in between. Germline CDR1 is MNHNS and CDR2 is SASEGT. The CDR3 consists of 15 residues. CDR3 DNA: TGTGCCAGCAGTCCCACGCGGTCCTCTGGAAACACCATATATTTT. Translation gives CASSPTRSSGNTIYF.

This clonotype was detected a few times. The chain combines TRBV4-2 with TRBJ1-5; D ambiguous. V lost 0 bases, J lost 0 bases, and 3 bases lay in between. The CDR3 covers 14 residues. Germline CDR1 is LGHNA and CDR2 is YNFKEQ. This chain's CDR3 is CASSQERSNQPQHF. CDR3 coding DNA: TGTGCCAGCAGCCAAGAGCGTAGCAATCAGCCCCAGCATTTT.

This sequence joins TRBV6-1 and TRBJ1-1; D is uncertain. CDR1 MNHNS and CDR2 SASEGT come from the germline V gene. There are 15 residues in the CDR3. V lost 1 base to trimming and J lost 0 bases, with 9 bases between them. Here the CDR3 reads CASSEEGTLNTEAFF. CDR3 bases: TGTGCCAGCAGTGAAGAGGGCACCCTGAACACTGAAGCTTTCTTT.

This clonotype has only a few counts. The chain employs TRBV7-9 and TRBJ2-5; no reliable D call. The CDR3 sequence is 12 residues long. Germline V lookup: CDR1 SEHNR, CDR2 FQNEAQ (reference sequence). Trimming removed 1 base at V and 7 bases at J, with 7 bases between. CDR3 DNA: TGTGCCAGCAGCTTAGGGGATCGGACCCAGTACTTC. Its translation is CASSLGDRTQYF.

This clonotype has a handful of counts. The chain couples TRBV7-9 to TRBJ1-5; D ambiguous. The V end lost 3 bases, the J end lost 0 bases, and 9 bases lay between the germline ends. Germline lookup yields CDR1 SEHNR and CDR2 FQNEAQ (reference sequence). CDR3 length: 15 residues. CDR3 DNA: TGTGCCAGCAGCTTCCACGGCTCTAGCAATCAGCCCCAGCATTTT. As protein: CASSFHGSSNQPQHF. Full variable domain (rest looked up from reference TRBV7-9 and TRBJ1-5): DTGVSQNPRHKITKRGQNVTFRCDPISEHNRLYWYRQTLGQGPEFLTYFQNEAQLEKSRLLSDRFSAERPKGSFSTLEIQRTEQGDSAMYLCASSFHGSSNQPQHFGDGTRLSIL.

The chain uses TRBV11-2 and TRBJ1-2; perhaps TRBD1 as D (6 bases). This CDR3 spans 16 amino acids. Trimming stripped 5 bases from V and 7 bases from J, with 23 bases between. The germline V gene encodes CDR1 SGHAT and CDR2 FQNNGV. CDR3 region: CASSETGTPWRFGYTF. The CDR3 DNA sequence: TGTGCCAGCAGCGAGACAGGAACCCCATGGAGATTTGGCTACACCTTC.

V and J are TRBV27 and TRBJ1-5; a possible D gene is TRBD1 (5 bases). CDR1 MNHEY and CDR2 SMNVEV come from the germline V gene (reference sequence). V gave up 1 base and J gave up 4 bases, with 8 bases separating them. The CDR3 is 14 amino acids. The CDR3 DNA sequence: TGTGCCAGCAGTTTATGGGGGGATAATCAGCCCCAGCATTTT. Protein product: CASSLWGDNQPQHF.

This clonotype has just a few counts. V is TRBV12-3 or TRBV12-4 and J is TRBJ2-7; possibly TRBD2 for D (5 bases). This CDR3 comprises 13 residues. V lost 6 bases and J lost 4, with 13 bases in between. The CDR3 DNA reads as TGTGCCAGCAGGCCTGCGGGCCGATACGAGCAGTACTTC. Protein sequence: CASRPAGRYEQYF.

There are a few counts of this clonotype. V and J are TRBV27 and TRBJ2-7, with unresolved D. Germline V lookup: CDR1 MNHEY, CDR2 SMNVEV (reference sequence). V was cut by 0 bases and J by 3 bases, with 12 bases left in between. The CDR3 spans 15 residues. The CDR3 nucleotides are TGTGCCAGCAGTTTATCTACTGACACAAGCTACGAGCAGTACTTC. Its protein is CASSLSTDTSYEQYF.

This clonotype occurred a few times. In DNA form, the CDR3 reads TGTGCCAGCAGCCCCAAAGGGTCTCTTGGGGGGGAGACCCAGTACTTC. Protein sequence: CASSPKGSLGGETQYF. This chain uses TRBV7-8 with TRBJ2-5; TRBD2 is a possible D gene (6 bases). Trimming pared 5 bases from V and 5 bases from J, leaving 21 bases between. Germline loops: CDR1 SGHVS, CDR2 FQNEAQ. The CDR3 length is 16 residues.

The rearrangement uses TRBV7-2 and TRBJ2-5; 7 nucleotides match TRBD1. Germline V gives CDR1 SGHTA, CDR2 FQGNSA. This CDR3 is 13 amino acids long. V shed 1 base, J shed 7 bases, and the junction held 3 bases outside the gene matches. The DNA of the CDR3 is TGTGCCAGCAGCTTAGTGCCAGGGGGGACCCAGTACTTC. This gives the protein CASSLVPGGTQYF.

This clonotype was seen more than once but under ten times. The chain employs TRBV14 and TRBJ1-1, with D perhaps TRBD1 (6 bases). V shed 4 bases and J shed 0 bases, with 12 bases lying between them. The germline V gene has CDR1 SGHDN and CDR2 FVKESK. This CDR3 has 15 amino acids. The CDR3 here is CASSPSGTLNTEAFF. The CDR3 nucleotides read TGTGCCAGCAGCCCTTCCGGGACATTGAACACTGAAGCTTTCTTT.

The chain carries TRBV4-3 and TRBJ2-5, with D tentatively TRBD1 (6 bases). Trimming removed 0 bases from V and 4 bases from J, with 12 bases in between. The CDR3 runs 15 residues. Germline CDR1 reads LGHNA; CDR2 reads YSLEER. CDR3 in DNA: TGCGCCAGCAGCCAAGACCCAGGGGTAGCAGAGACCCAGTACTTC. Translation: CASSQDPGVAETQYF.

This clonotype was seen only a few times. The CDR3 DNA is TGTGCCAGCAGCCCCCGGGACAGGGGTACCGATGAGCAGTTCTTC. It encodes CASSPRDRGTDEQFF. The J gene is TRBJ2-1, the V gene TRBV7-6, with 10 nucleotides matching TRBD1. Germline lookup yields CDR1 SGHVS and CDR2 FNYEAQ. V was clipped by 5 bases and J by 8 bases; unmatched bases: 9. The CDR3 has 15 amino acids.

The table lists this clonotype with a few counts. This chain joins TRBV7-9 and TRBJ1-6; tentatively, D is TRBD1 (6 bases). Trimming took off 2 bases at V and 8 bases at J, with 13 bases between the two ends. The CDR3 totals 15 residues. CDR1 is SEHNR, CDR2 FQNEAQ, per germline (reference sequence). CDR3 nucleotide sequence: TGTGCCAGCAGCTTAATTCAGGGGCTTGATTCACCCCTCCACTTT. Translated, it gives CASSLIQGLDSPLHF.